This is a list of T cell receptor beta chains from one sample in a study of cytomegalovirus exposure and HLA in healthy donors. Sequenced by immunoSEQ multiplex PCR; TCRdb stores in-frame clones only, minus some. The top ten hold 3% of the sample, which has 130,000 or so clones, around 83% seen once. Sample: PBMCs. The source is a woman under 30 in good health and CMV-seropositive. The CDR3 runs from the conserved cysteine through the conserved F or W. The order of the fields is CDR3 protein, CDR3 DNA, clone size, D gene, V gene, J gene. The D gene is left open where the match is weak. Some rows have no size entry. The others give once, few or many, or a class for an expanded clone.

cdr3_aa: CASSLEGGSYNEQFF; cdr3_nt: TGTGCCAGCAGCTTGGAGGGGGGGTCCTACAATGAGCAGTTCTTC; clone_size: .; d_call: .; v_call: TRBV7-2; j_call: TRBJ2-1
cdr3_aa: CASSLSLRSEAFF; cdr3_nt: TGTGCCAGCAGTTTATCACTTCGGTCTGAAGCTTTCTTT; clone_size: .; d_call: .; v_call: TRBV27; j_call: TRBJ1-1
cdr3_aa: CATSRGQGGNYGYTF; cdr3_nt: TGTGCCACCAGCAGGGGACAGGGGGGTAACTATGGCTACACCTTC; clone_size: .; d_call: TRBD1; v_call: TRBV15; j_call: TRBJ1-2
cdr3_aa: CASSGPRGGDYNEQFF; cdr3_nt: TGTGCCAGCAGTGGCCCCCGGGGAGGGGATTACAATGAGCAGTTCTTC; clone_size: .; d_call: TRBD2; v_call: TRBV6-1; j_call: TRBJ2-1
cdr3_aa: CASSPELSEKLFF; cdr3_nt: TGTGCCAGCTCACCCGAACTGTCGGAAAAACTGTTTTTT; clone_size: .; d_call: .; v_call: TRBV18; j_call: TRBJ1-4
cdr3_aa: CASSVAGGRFNEKLFF; cdr3_nt: TGTGCCAGCAGCGTAGCGGGGGGGCGATTTAATGAAAAACTGTTTTTT; clone_size: .; d_call: .; v_call: TRBV9; j_call: TRBJ1-4
cdr3_aa: CATRQGAGELFF; cdr3_nt: TGTGCCACCCGACAGGGGGCCGGGGAGCTGTTTTTT; clone_size: .; d_call: TRBD1; v_call: TRBV25-1; j_call: TRBJ2-2
cdr3_aa: CASTTGQVSNQPQHF; cdr3_nt: TGTGCCAGCACCACAGGACAGGTGTCCAATCAGCCCCAGCATTTT; clone_size: .; d_call: TRBD1; v_call: TRBV11-2; j_call: TRBJ1-5
cdr3_aa: CASSLEAPGEQYF; cdr3_nt: TGTGCCAGCAGCTTGGAGGCGCCGGGGGAGCAGTACTTC; clone_size: .; d_call: .; v_call: TRBV5-4; j_call: TRBJ2-7
cdr3_aa: CASSKTRGGTGDGATGNSRQYF; cdr3_nt: TGTGCCAGCAGCAAAACAAGAGGAGGTACGGGAGATGGAGCTACGGGGAATTCACGGCAGTACTTC; clone_size: .; d_call: .; v_call: TRBV21-1; j_call: TRBJ2-7
cdr3_aa: CASSLDLGHNYGYTF; cdr3_nt: TGTGCCAGCAGCTTAGATCTTGGACATAACTATGGCTACACCTTC; clone_size: .; d_call: .; v_call: TRBV11-2; j_call: TRBJ1-2
cdr3_aa: CSVRQSYGYTF; cdr3_nt: TGCAGCGTCCGACAGAGCTATGGCTACACCTTC; clone_size: .; d_call: .; v_call: TRBV29-1; j_call: TRBJ1-2
cdr3_aa: CSSSPYQETQYF; cdr3_nt: TGTTCCAGCAGCCCGTACCAAGAGACCCAGTACTTC; clone_size: .; d_call: .; v_call: TRBV7-9; j_call: TRBJ2-5
cdr3_aa: CASSYGTEFNEQFF; cdr3_nt: TGCGCCAGCAGCTACGGGACAGAATTCAATGAGCAGTTCTTC; clone_size: .; d_call: TRBD1; v_call: TRBV5-1; j_call: TRBJ2-1
cdr3_aa: CASTGQSNYGYTF; cdr3_nt: TGTGCCAGCACCGGACAGTCTAACTATGGCTACACCTTC; clone_size: .; d_call: .; v_call: TRBV6-5; j_call: TRBJ1-2
cdr3_aa: CASTKDRGLSEQYF; cdr3_nt: TGTGCCAGCACCAAAGACAGGGGACTTAGCGAGCAGTACTTC; clone_size: .; d_call: TRBD1; v_call: TRBV2; j_call: TRBJ2-7
cdr3_aa: CASSVVGGYSGNTIYF; cdr3_nt: TGTGCCAGCAGCGTAGTAGGAGGATACTCTGGAAACACCATATATTTT; clone_size: .; d_call: .; v_call: TRBV9; j_call: TRBJ1-3
cdr3_aa: CASSLAGVSYEQYF; cdr3_nt: TGTGCCAGCAGTCTGGCCGGGGTCTCCTACGAGCAGTACTTC; clone_size: .; d_call: .; v_call: TRBV6-1; j_call: TRBJ2-7
cdr3_aa: CASSPSFVEPQHF; cdr3_nt: TGTGCCAGCAGCCCCAGTTTTGTCGAGCCCCAGCATTTT; clone_size: .; d_call: .; v_call: TRBV6-5; j_call: TRBJ1-5
cdr3_aa: CAWSKTVSNQPQHF; cdr3_nt: TGTGCCTGGAGTAAGACAGTTAGCAATCAGCCCCAGCATTTT; clone_size: .; d_call: .; v_call: TRBV30; j_call: TRBJ1-5
cdr3_aa: CATRQGGTDTQYF; cdr3_nt: TGTGCCACCCGACAGGGGGGCACAGATACGCAGTATTTT; clone_size: .; d_call: TRBD1; v_call: TRBV19; j_call: TRBJ2-3
cdr3_aa: CASSRDRVPSTNEKLFF; cdr3_nt: TGTGCCAGCAGCAGGGACAGGGTTCCGTCAACTAATGAAAAACTGTTTTTT; clone_size: .; d_call: TRBD1; v_call: TRBV7-9; j_call: TRBJ1-4
cdr3_aa: CASSDPRAGANVLTF; cdr3_nt: TGTGCCAGCAGTGATCCCAGGGCCGGGGCCAACGTCCTGACTTTC; clone_size: .; d_call: .; v_call: TRBV6-1; j_call: TRBJ2-6
cdr3_aa: CASGTGWEQYF; cdr3_nt: TGTGCCAGTGGGACAGGGTGGGAGCAGTACTTC; clone_size: .; d_call: TRBD1; v_call: TRBV27; j_call: TRBJ2-7
cdr3_aa: CSSSTLLAGDKETDTQYF; cdr3_nt: TGTTCCAGCAGCACCCTCCTAGCGGGGGACAAGGAAACAGATACGCAGTATTTT; clone_size: once; d_call: TRBD2; v_call: TRBV7-9; j_call: TRBJ2-3
cdr3_aa: CASSQFGSGNTIYF; cdr3_nt: TGCGCCAGCAGCCAATTCGGGTCTGGAAACACCATATATTTT; clone_size: .; d_call: .; v_call: TRBV4-1; j_call: TRBJ1-3
cdr3_aa: CASSYSATETF; cdr3_nt: TGTGCCAGCAGTTACTCGGCGACAGAGACCTTC; clone_size: .; d_call: .; v_call: TRBV6-5; j_call: TRBJ1-2
cdr3_aa: CASGRTGVSGEQFF; cdr3_nt: TGTGCTAGTGGCAGGACAGGGGTAAGCGGTGAGCAGTTCTTC; clone_size: .; d_call: TRBD1; v_call: TRBV12-5; j_call: TRBJ2-1
cdr3_aa: CASNKGDSSYNEQFF; cdr3_nt: TGTGCCAGCAACAAGGGGGATAGCTCCTACAATGAGCAGTTCTTC; clone_size: few; d_call: .; v_call: TRBV5-6; j_call: TRBJ2-1
cdr3_aa: CSSSFRSPENTEAFF; cdr3_nt: TGTTCCAGCAGCTTTAGGAGCCCGGAGAACACTGAAGCTTTCTTT; clone_size: .; d_call: .; v_call: TRBV7-9; j_call: TRBJ1-1
cdr3_aa: CTSTKAGLAPIWTYEQYF; cdr3_nt: TGCACCAGCACCAAAGCGGGACTAGCGCCCATATGGACCTACGAGCAGTACTTC; clone_size: .; d_call: .; v_call: TRBV1; j_call: TRBJ2-7
cdr3_aa: CASGGGTGGNQPQHF; cdr3_nt: TGTGCCAGCGGGGGGGGGACAGGGGGCAACCAGCCCCAGCATTTT; clone_size: .; d_call: TRBD1; v_call: TRBV6-1; j_call: TRBJ1-5
cdr3_aa: CASSGGGTGYTF; cdr3_nt: TGTGCCAGCAGTGGAGGAGGGACTGGCTACACCTTC; clone_size: .; d_call: .; v_call: TRBV6-1; j_call: TRBJ1-2
cdr3_aa: CASSLEFYNEQFF; cdr3_nt: TGTGCCAGCAGCCTAGAATTTTACAATGAGCAGTTCTTC; clone_size: .; d_call: .; v_call: TRBV6-5; j_call: TRBJ2-1
cdr3_aa: CASSTQRGDTGELFF; cdr3_nt: TGTGCCAGCAGTACTCAGCGGGGAGACACCGGGGAGCTGTTTTTT; clone_size: .; d_call: TRBD2; v_call: TRBV6-5; j_call: TRBJ2-2
cdr3_aa: CASSLEFRQGDSPLHF; cdr3_nt: TGTGCCAGCAGCTTGGAGTTTAGACAGGGGGATTCACCCCTCCACTTT; clone_size: few; d_call: TRBD1; v_call: TRBV5-6; j_call: TRBJ1-6
cdr3_aa: CASIGGHQSSGANVLTF; cdr3_nt: TGTGCCAGCATCGGCGGCCACCAGAGCTCTGGGGCCAACGTCCTGACTTTC; clone_size: .; d_call: .; v_call: TRBV25-1; j_call: TRBJ2-6
cdr3_aa: CASIHRGGYTGELFF; cdr3_nt: TGTGCCAGCATCCACAGGGGGGGTTACACCGGGGAGCTGTTTTTT; clone_size: .; d_call: .; v_call: TRBV6-5; j_call: TRBJ2-2